The 8 T cell receptor beta chains listed next were all sequenced from one sample in a study of blood T cells in healthy people across ages. For the second PCR, which ran for roughly 6 to 12 cycles, a sample-barcoded 5' primer and a J-beta primer mix were used. TCRdb fed the 5' RACE reads into MiXCR, producing one record per CDR3 protein. The data show over a million distinct CDR3 sequences, approximately 59% seen once. The sequencing input was blood. Every receptor here comes from a young man in good health.

The CDR3 nucleotides are TGTGCCAGCAGCTTAGAGGGGCGATCGGGGGAGGAAGAGACCCAGTACTTC. Amino acids: CASSLEGRSGEEETQYF. J is TRBJ2-5 and V is TRBV7-2; possible D gene TRBD2, 6 bases. Trimming left V 1 base short and J 3 bases short, with 18 bases between. CDR3 size: 17 residues. Germline values: CDR1 SGHTA, CDR2 FQGNSA.

This rearrangement joins TRBV7-9 to TRBJ1-2; D gene unclear. The length of the CDR3 is 15 residues. V lost 4 bases, J lost 6 bases, and 18 bases lay in between. Looked up from germline, CDR1 is SEHNR and CDR2 is FQNEAQ (reference sequence). CDR3 coding DNA: TGTGCCAGCAGCTACCGGGGTGAGCCTATTGATGGCTACACCTTC. Translated: CASSYRGEPIDGYTF.

V gene TRBV4-1 combines with J gene TRBJ2-4; TRBD2 matches 9 bases. The junction had 10 bases not matched to a gene; V was cut back by 3 bases and J by 7 bases. The CDR3 consists of 16 residues. Germline V gives CDR1 MGHRA, CDR2 YSYEKL. The CDR3, as DNA: TGCGCCAGCAGCCAGGAGGCTAGCGGGAATCGGAACATTCAGTACTTC. Its protein is CASSQEASGNRNIQYF.

The chain recombines TRBV7-2 with TRBJ2-7, with D possibly TRBD2 on 6 matching bases. This CDR3 has 15 amino acids. The V end lost 5 bases, the J end lost 7 bases, and 21 bases lay between the germline ends. Germline assignment: CDR1 SGHTA and CDR2 FQGNSA. The CDR3 spells CASSNPFTTGEEQYF. The CDR3 bases are TGTGCCAGCAGCAACCCCTTCACAACGGGGGAAGAGCAGTACTTC.

The J gene is TRBJ2-6, the V gene TRBV2, with D possibly being TRBD2 (5 bases). Germline V gives CDR1 SNHLY, CDR2 FYNNEI. The CDR3 runs 16 residues. With 11 bases removed from V and 0 bases from J, the gap between germline ends came to 17 bases. The DNA of the CDR3 is TGTGCCGACCTGGGTAGTCGGGGCTCTGGGGCCAACGTCCTGACTTTC. This codes for CADLGSRGSGANVLTF.

The chain carries TRBV2 and TRBJ2-1, with D possibly being TRBD1 (6 bases). CDR1 and CDR2 from the germline V gene are SNHLY and FYNNEI. Trimming stripped 4 bases from V and 9 bases from J, with 13 bases between. CDR3 size: 13 residues. The CDR3 loop is CASSGRTEGEQFF. CDR3 coding DNA: TGTGCCAGCAGTGGAAGGACAGAGGGTGAGCAGTTCTTC.

The chain joins TRBV20-1 to TRBJ2-1; TRBD2 matches at 11 bases. This CDR3 has 16 amino acids. V was clipped by 7 bases and J by 3 bases; unmatched bases: 11. CDR1 is DFQATT and CDR2 is SNEGSKA in the germline V gene (reference sequence). The CDR3 sequence is CSVTGLAATLYNEQFF. CDR3 nucleotides: TGCAGTGTCACGGGACTAGCGGCCACACTCTACAATGAGCAGTTCTTC.

The V call is TRBV10-3, the J call TRBJ2-1; 10 bases agree with TRBD2. From germline, CDR1 is ENHRY and CDR2 SYGVKD. V gave up 10 bases and J gave up 7 bases; unmatched junction bases: 10. The CDR3 has 14 residues. CDR3 in DNA: TGTGCCACCTTGGGCAGCGGGGGGGAGAATGAGCAGTTCTTC. This sequence encodes CATLGSGGENEQFF.